Listed below are T cell receptor beta chains from one sample, sequenced in a study of shared clonotypes between healthy human individuals. Assay used: immunoSEQ multiplex PCR; TCRdb lists only in-frame clones, some missing. Of 950,000 to 1,300,000 clones listed, about 80% were seen once; the top ten hold roughly 1.4%. The sequenced sample was memory CD4+ T cells sorted from blood. The receptors were gathered from a man aged 18 to 29 in good health. Each CDR3 is given with its conserved first and last residue. The order of the fields is J gene, V gene, D gene, clone size, CDR3 DNA, CDR3 protein. The D gene is left open where the match is weak. Size is stated for part of the rows, as once, few or many counts, or as a class when the clone is expanded.

TRBJ1-1 TRBV19 . . TGTGCCAGTACCCCGGACAGGAACACTGAAGCTTTCTTT CASTPDRNTEAFF
TRBJ1-5 TRBV28 . many TGTGCCAGCGGTACTCGCAGCAATCAGCCCCAGCATTTT CASGTRSNQPQHF
TRBJ1-2 TRBV18 . . TGTGCCAGCTCATTCAAGGGATTTGGGTATGGCTACACCTTC CASSFKGFGYGYTF
TRBJ1-6 TRBV7-3 . . TGTGCCAGCAGCTTAACGGGGGGAAGATCACCCCTCCACTTT CASSLTGGRSPLHF
TRBJ2-7 TRBV5-4 . . TGTGCCAGCAGCCCTACCGGGGCCCAGAGGGACCACTACGAGCAGTACTTC CASSPTGAQRDHYEQYF
TRBJ2-7 TRBV5-5 TRBD1 few TGTGCCAGCAGCTTAGGGCCCGGGACAGGGTCGTACGAGCAGTACTTC CASSLGPGTGSYEQYF
TRBJ1-1 TRBV23-1 . . TGCGCCAGCAGTCCGTATCAGGGAAGGACCGAGGCTTTCTTT CASSPYQGRTEAFF
TRBJ2-3 TRBV7-2 . . TGTGCCAGCAGCTTAGCTCCCGCGGCAGATACGCAGTATTTT CASSLAPAADTQYF
TRBJ2-2 TRBV5-4 . . TGTGCCAGCAGCTTCGACCAGACGGGCACCGGGGAGCTGTTTTTT CASSFDQTGTGELFF
TRBJ1-6 TRBV7-2 TRBD1 . TGTGCCATTGGGACAGCGGTTTCACCCCTCCACTTT CAIGTAVSPLHF
TRBJ2-5 TRBV2 TRBD2 . TGTGCCAGCAGGAGAATCCTTGGACTAGCGGGAACGGAGACCCAGTACTTC CASRRILGLAGTETQYF
TRBJ2-7 TRBV21-1 . . TGTGCCAGCAGCGTCCAACAAACCGGGACAGGGGGGTCCTACGAGCAGTACTTC CASSVQQTGTGGSYEQYF
TRBJ1-1 TRBV6-6 TRBD1 . TGTGCCAGCAGCTACGTCAACAGGGGTGGTGTAGAAGCTTTCTTT CASSYVNRGGVEAFF
TRBJ2-7 TRBV5-1 . . TGCGCCAGCAGCTTTCCACAGGGTTACGAGCAGTACTTC CASSFPQGYEQYF
TRBJ1-6 TRBV6-5 . . TGTGCCACTTCGCCCGGACAATCCTATAATTCACCCCTCCACTTT CATSPGQSYNSPLHF
TRBJ2-1 TRBV4-1 . few TGCGCCAGCAGCCAGCTCTTAGGGGGTAAGGGGCAGTTCTTC CASSQLLGGKGQFF
TRBJ2-7 TRBV2 . once TGTGCCAGCAGTGAGTTAGGGGGATACGAGCAGTACTTC CASSELGGYEQYF
TRBJ1-2 TRBV6-1 TRBD1 few TGTGCCAGCAGTGAAGCGCGGACAGGGGGTAATAGGAACTATGGCTACACCTTC CASSEARTGGNRNYGYTF
TRBJ1-6 TRBV30 . . TGTGCCTGGAGGGGGGGTCAGGGAGCGTCGATCTATAATTCACCCCTCCACTTT CAWRGGQGASIYNSPLHF
TRBJ2-5 TRBV5-4 . . TGTGCCAGCAGCACTGCTAGGAGGGGGGAAGAGACCCAGTACTTC CASSTARRGEETQYF
TRBJ2-1 TRBV11-3 . . TGTGCCAGCAGCTTTTCGGTCCCAGGGCTCAGCAATGAGCAGTTCTTC CASSFSVPGLSNEQFF
TRBJ2-2 TRBV28 . once TGTGCCAGCAGTTTGGGCGGGCCGGTCACCGGGGAGCTGTTTTTT CASSLGGPVTGELFF
TRBJ2-7 TRBV4-1 TRBD1 few TGCGCCAGCAGCCAAGAGGACAGGGGTCTAGCTGAGCAGTACTTC CASSQEDRGLAEQYF
TRBJ1-6 TRBV7-8 . . TGTGCCAGCAGCTTGGGGTCCTTATATAATTCACCCCTCCACTTT CASSLGSLYNSPLHF
TRBJ2-1 TRBV29-1 . . TGCAGCGGCCGTTCGGGGCATGAGCAGTTCTTC CSGRSGHEQFF
TRBJ2-2 TRBV6-1 . . TGTGCCACAGGTGGACGGGCTGCGACCGGGGAGCTGTTTTTT CATGGRAATGELFF
TRBJ2-7 TRBV5-1 TRBD1 . TGCGCCAGCAGCACGGACAGGGGAATCTACGAGCAGTACTTC CASSTDRGIYEQYF
TRBJ1-1 TRBV5-5 . once TGTGCCAGCAGCTCGGGACGTACCCCGGGGAACACTGAAGCTTTCTTT CASSSGRTPGNTEAFF
TRBJ2-5 TRBV19 TRBD1 . TGTGCCAGTAGTATAGGGTTGACAGGGGGTAATTTAGAGACCCAGTACTTC CASSIGLTGGNLETQYF
TRBJ2-6 TRBV9 TRBD1 . TGTGCCAGCAGCCCCCGACAGGGCCTCTCTTATAGTGCCAACGTCCTGACTTTC CASSPRQGLSYSANVLTF
TRBJ1-4 TRBV6-1 . . TGTGCCAGCAGGCTGGCAGAAACAACTAATGAAAAACTGTTTTTT CASRLAETTNEKLFF
TRBJ1-4 TRBV30 . . TGTGCCTGGTCAACGGGGCTAGATGAAAAACTGTTTTTT CAWSTGLDEKLFF
TRBJ1-1 TRBV5-4 . . TGTGCCAGCAGCGACAAAAAGACAGTGAACACTGAAGCTTTCTTT CASSDKKTVNTEAFF